This is a list of T cell receptor beta chains from one sample in a study of OX40 agonist ivuxolimab in advanced cancers. Method: immunoSEQ multiplex PCR; TCRdb's copy keeps in-frame clones and lacks some. This sample has more than 20,000 clones, with about 80% found just once. The sequencing used CD4+ or CD8+ T cells sorted from blood, collected in a trial of the OX40 agonist ivuxolimab. These receptors came from an adult with an advanced solid tumor such as melanoma, head and neck, liver or kidney cancer. Each CDR3 is given with its conserved first and last residue. D genes are given only for firm matches.

d_call: .
cdr3_length: 13
j_call: TRBJ1-6
v_call: TRBV5-6
cdr3_aa: CASSLDGASPLHF

d_call: .
cdr3_length: 12
j_call: TRBJ1-5
v_call: TRBV27
cdr3_aa: CASSEAGQPQHF

d_call: .
cdr3_length: 15
j_call: TRBJ1-2
v_call: TRBV4-1
cdr3_aa: CASSHVPGGNYGYTF

d_call: .
cdr3_length: 11
j_call: TRBJ2-1
v_call: TRBV5-5
cdr3_aa: CATAPPPEQFF

d_call: TRBD2
cdr3_length: 18
j_call: TRBJ2-1
v_call: TRBV7-9
cdr3_aa: CASTETSGRAPGYNEQFF

d_call: .
cdr3_length: 17
j_call: TRBJ2-1
v_call: TRBV19
cdr3_aa: CASSIGGQGLSYNEQFF

d_call: .
cdr3_length: 13
j_call: TRBJ2-2
v_call: TRBV6-5
cdr3_aa: CASGAYNTGELFF

d_call: TRBD2
cdr3_length: 17
j_call: TRBJ2-7
v_call: TRBV27
cdr3_aa: CASSLSRLAGSSYEQYF

d_call: .
cdr3_length: 14
j_call: TRBJ1-3
v_call: TRBV12-5
cdr3_aa: CASGLPGAGNTIYF

d_call: TRBD2
cdr3_length: 15
j_call: TRBJ2-5
v_call: TRBV27
cdr3_aa: CASSSLAGEVETQYF